What follows are 23 T cell receptor beta chains derived from one specimen sequenced in a study of EBV T-cell therapy then PD-1 blockade in nasopharyngeal carcinoma. Treatment denoted: AdE1-LMPpoly-expanded autologous EBV-specific T-cell therapy followed by anti-PD-1 nivolumab. Sequencing was performed with immunoSEQ multiplex PCR; in TCRdb, only in-frame clones are kept and a portion is missing. Of 20,000 to 25,000 clones listed, 75% to 90% were seen once; the top ten hold approximately 31%. Antigens for these TCRs are unknown. This material consisted of CD8+ T cells from blood, taken at roughly day 65 from a patient whose treatment included autologous EBV-specific T cells and nivolumab. The receptors were gathered from a man aged 35 to 55 with nasopharyngeal carcinoma.

This rearrangement joins TRBV6-4 to TRBJ2-3; 13 bases match TRBD2. Looked up from germline, CDR1 is MRHNA and CDR2 is SNTAGT. Trimming removed 3 bases from V and 2 bases from J; junction bases left unmatched: 2. This CDR3 comprises 16 residues. The CDR3: CASSETSGGATDTQYF. The CDR3 region has the DNA TGTGCCAGCAGTGAAACTAGCGGGGGGGCCACAGATACGCAGTATTTT.

CDR3: CASSPGTASYEKLFF. In nucleotides, the CDR3 is TGTGCCAGCAGCCCCGGGACAGCGAGTTATGAAAAACTGTTTTTT. The V gene is TRBV6-5, the J gene TRBJ1-4; TRBD1 matches 7 bases. The CDR3 loop spans 15 amino acids. Looked up from germline, CDR1 is MNHEY and CDR2 is SVGAGI. V dropped 6 bases and J dropped 6; count of bases not matched to a gene: 10.

This clone appeared a few times. The chain has TRBV6-5 and TRBJ1-1, with a possible D match to TRBD1 (6 bases). This CDR3 has 14 residues. Trimming cost V 8 bases and J 1 base, with 14 bases left between them. Germline V gene sequence: CDR1 MNHEY, CDR2 SVGAGI. This CDR3 is CASSQGIGNTEAFF. In DNA, the CDR3 is TGTGCCAGCTCACAGGGAATTGGGAACACTGAAGCTTTCTTT.

This clone showed up just once. The genes are TRBV28 and TRBJ1-2; D call uncertain. Looked up from germline, CDR1 is MDHEN and CDR2 is SYDVKM. The ends were cut back, 3 bases at V and 2 bases at J, with 10 bases in the middle. The length of the CDR3 is 14 residues. CDR3 sequence (DNA): TGTGCCAGCAGTTTTCCGGGGATGAACTATGGCTACACCTTC. It translates to CASSFPGMNYGYTF.

The chain uses TRBV6-5 and TRBJ1-2; 11 nucleotides match TRBD1. The V and J ends lost 7 bases and 6 bases, in that order; junction bases with no gene match: 7. The CDR3 length is 14 residues. The germline gives CDR1 MNHEY, CDR2 SVGAGI. This CDR3 is CASTLGQGADGYTF. The CDR3 DNA sequence: TGTGCCAGCACCCTCGGACAGGGGGCGGATGGCTACACCTTC.

This clone counts as medium-sized. V is TRBV15 and J is TRBJ2-5, with a possible D match to TRBD2 (5 bases). The germline V gene encodes CDR1 LNHNV and CDR2 YYDKDF (reference sequence). The CDR3 runs 13 residues. V gave up 5 bases and J gave up 4 bases, with 11 bases separating them. The CDR3 loop reads CATSHVAGETQYF. CDR3 sequence (DNA): TGTGCCACCAGCCATGTTGCGGGAGAGACCCAGTACTTC.

This chain connects TRBV6-5 to TRBJ2-5, with D possibly being TRBD2 (5 bases). Germline V CDR1 and CDR2: MNHEY, SVGAGI. This CDR3 is built from 14 residues. Trimming cost V 4 bases and J 5 bases, with 14 bases left between them. The CDR3: CASSSAGWLETQYF. In nucleotides, the CDR3 is TGTGCCAGCAGTTCCGCGGGTTGGTTGGAGACCCAGTACTTC.

This clone is labeled medium-sized (0.01 to 0.1%). This sequence joins TRBV4-1 and TRBJ2-7; D is unclear. Per germline, CDR1 MGHRA and CDR2 YSYEKL. The V end lost 1 base, the J end lost 4 bases, and 11 bases lay between the germline ends. The CDR3 is 14 amino acids. The DNA for the CDR3 is TGCGCCAGCAGCCAAGCAGAGACACAATACGAGCAGTACTTC. This codes for CASSQAETQYEQYF.

This chain joins TRBV1 and TRBJ2-1; the table's D call, TRBD1, was not checked against the DNA. TRBV1 is given as a pseudogene. The CDR3 consists of 11 residues. For the CDR3, the DNA is TGCACCAGCAGCCCGAAGGGGGACGAGTTCTTC. Translated, it gives CTSSPKGDEFF.

The sample holds one count of this clone. The chain couples TRBV6-5 to TRBJ2-1, with D perhaps TRBD2 (6 bases). Trimming pared 2 bases from V and 16 bases from J, leaving 15 bases between. The CDR3 runs to 12 residues. Germline-derived CDR1 and CDR2 are MNHEY and SVGAGI. CDR3 sequence (DNA): TGTGCCAGCAGTTACGCTGGCGGGGTCCAATTCTTC. Encoded protein: CASSYAGGVQFF.

The CDR3 DNA follows: TGTGCCAGCAGTGAAGAGGCAGGGGGGGCCTACGAGCAGTACTTC. Its translation: CASSEEAGGAYEQYF. The genes are TRBV6-1 and TRBJ2-7; D tentatively fits TRBD1 or TRBD2 (7 bases each). This CDR3 has 15 amino acids. V dropped 1 base and J dropped 2 bases, with 12 bases sitting between them. Germline V gene sequence: CDR1 MNHNS, CDR2 SASEGT.

This chain joins TRBV6-5 and TRBJ2-1; D not resolved. CDR3 length: 13 amino acids. Germline assignment: CDR1 MNHEY and CDR2 SVGAGI. The V end was cut by 8 bases, the J end by 10 bases, with 18 bases between. In DNA form, the CDR3 reads TGTGCCAGCGGGCCTTGGGGAAGTGGGGAGCAGTTCTTC. Encoded protein: CASGPWGSGEQFF.

The rearrangement uses TRBV28 and TRBJ1-5, with 7 bases lining up with TRBD1. Looked up from germline, CDR1 is MDHEN and CDR2 is SYDVKM. Trimming removed 7 bases from V and 0 bases from J; junction bases left unmatched: 6. The CDR3 covers 15 residues. The CDR3 sequence: CASTLTGYSNQPQHF. CDR3 nucleotide sequence: TGTGCCAGCACCCTGACAGGGTATAGCAATCAGCCCCAGCATTTT. Filled out from reference TRBV28 and TRBJ1-5, the complete variable domain reads DVKVTQSSRYLVKRTGEKVFLECVQDMDHENMFWYRQDPGLGLRLIYFSYDVKMKEKGDIPEGYSVSREKKERFSLILESASTNQTSMYLCASTLTGYSNQPQHFGDGTRLSIL.

The chain is built from TRBV27 and TRBJ1-5; no firm D call. CDR1 is MNHEY and CDR2 is SMNVEV in the germline V gene (reference sequence). The CDR3 extends over 16 amino acids. The V end was cut by 6 bases, the J end by 0 bases, with 15 bases between. The CDR3 loop reads CASRTDGPNSNQPQHF. The DNA for the CDR3 is TGTGCCAGCAGAACCGATGGGCCGAATAGCAATCAGCCCCAGCATTTT.

The rearrangement uses TRBV12-5 and TRBJ1-1, with D possibly matching TRBD1 (6 bases). Looked up from germline, CDR1 is LGHNT and CDR2 is FRNRAP. Trimming took 5 bases from V and 4 from J, leaving 11 bases between them. The length of the CDR3 is 13 residues. The CDR3 DNA reads TGTGCTAGTGGTCGGACAGCCTCCACTGAAGCTTTCTTT. Protein: CASGRTASTEAFF.

Only a few counts were recorded for this clone. The gene calls are TRBV27 and TRBJ1-6; D not resolved. Trimming shortened V by 5 bases and J by 7 bases, and 15 bases separated the two germline ends. The CDR3 has 15 residues. The germline CDR1 and CDR2 sequences are MNHEY and SMNVEV (reference sequence). The CDR3: CASSPSGNWNSPLHF. The CDR3, as DNA: TGTGCCAGCAGTCCGTCTGGCAACTGGAATTCACCCCTCCACTTT.

The chain is built from TRBV2 and TRBJ2-3; D possibly corresponds to TRBD2 (5 bases). The CDR3 covers 14 residues. The V gene lost 6 bases and the J gene lost 2 bases, with 12 bases spanning the gap. Germline CDR1 SNHLY, CDR2 FYNNEI. The CDR3 region is CASRTGSPTDTQYF. The CDR3 nucleotides are TGTGCCAGCAGAACGGGGAGTCCCACAGATACGCAGTATTTT. Variable domain in full (rest from reference TRBV2 and TRBJ2-3): EPEVTQTPSHQVTQMGQEVILRCVPISNHLYFYWYRQILGQKVEFLVSFYNNEISEKSEIFDDQFSVERPDGSNFTLKIRSTKLEDSAMYFCASRTGSPTDTQYFGPGTRLTVL.

This chain connects TRBV2 to TRBJ2-7; D not resolved. The germline V gene has CDR1 SNHLY and CDR2 FYNNEI. Trimming shortened V by 6 bases and J by 3 bases, and 6 bases separated the two germline ends. This CDR3 is 11 amino acids long. CDR3: CASSQSYEQYF. The DNA for the CDR3 is TGTGCCAGCAGCCAGAGCTACGAGCAGTACTTC.

The genes are TRBV28 and TRBJ2-1, with TRBD2 identical over 9 bases. CDR3 size: 16 residues. Germline CDR1 reads MDHEN; CDR2 reads SYDVKM. The ends lost 5 bases at V and 4 bases at J; junction bases unmatched: 9. The CDR3 sequence is CASSPQAGGLYNEQFF. In DNA form, the CDR3 reads TGTGCCAGCAGTCCACAAGCGGGGGGCCTATACAATGAGCAGTTCTTC.

CDR3 protein: CASSFITIGAGRQETQYF. The CDR3 DNA is TGTGCCAGCAGCTTTATAACGATCGGGGCAGGGAGACAAGAGACCCAGTACTTC. The chain is built from TRBV12-1 and TRBJ2-5. TRBV12-1 is annotated as a pseudogene. The CDR3 loop spans 18 amino acids.

Comment on this clone: The identical CDR3 is also encoded by other nucleotide sequences in the sample. The chain uses TRBV6-5 and TRBJ2-5; 11 bases are a match to TRBD2. This CDR3 contains 15 residues. Trimming at V came to 0 bases and at J to 4 bases, leaving 1 base not matched to a gene. Per the germline V gene, CDR1 is MNHEY and CDR2 is SVGAGI. The CDR3 coding sequence is TGTGCCAGCAGTTACTCAACTAGCGGGGGAGAGACCCAGTACTTC. Translated, it gives CASSYSTSGGETQYF.

The CDR3 coding sequence is TGCAGCGTTCTCTCGGACAGGGGGCTGTATGGCTACACCTTC. It specifies CSVLSDRGLYGYTF. The chain has TRBV29-1 and TRBJ1-2; 11 bases match TRBD1. The germline V gene encodes CDR1 SQVTM and CDR2 ANQGSEA. The CDR3 runs to 14 residues. With V trimmed by 5 bases and J by 5 bases, 7 bases remained unmatched.

The chain recombines TRBV3-1 (or the pseudogene TRBV3-2) with TRBJ2-3, with D perhaps TRBD2 (5 bases). CDR3 size: 19 residues. Looked up from germline, CDR1 is LGHDT and CDR2 is YNNKEL (reference sequence). The V end lost 1 base, the J end lost 0 bases, and 20 bases lay between the germline ends. The DNA of the CDR3 is TGTGCCAGCAGCCAAGTACAAGGACCGGGGTCCACGAGCACAGATACGCAGTATTTT. Encoded protein: CASSQVQGPGSTSTDTQYF.